Each of the 5 T cell receptor beta chains below was sequenced from the same sample in a study of T cell responses to AZD1222 COVID-19 vaccine. The assay was immunoSEQ multiplex PCR, and TCRdb's table has in-frame clones only and misses some. The table includes 80,000 to 100,000 clones, about nine tenths detected once. This sample comprised peripheral blood, obtained 28 days after the second AZD1222 dose. The source is an adult who received the AZD1222 COVID-19 vaccine.

This clone was counted a few times. The chain couples TRBV30 to TRBJ1-4; D gene ambiguous. The CDR3 extends over 14 amino acids. Trimming took 4 bases from V and 4 from J, leaving 13 bases between them. CDR1 is GTSNPN and CDR2 is SVGIG in the germline V gene (reference sequence). The CDR3: CAWITRGINEKLFF. The CDR3 DNA is TGTGCCTGGATAACACGGGGTATTAATGAAAAACTGTTTTTT.

The table lists this clone with a count of one. The V gene is TRBV18, the J gene TRBJ1-2; the D is unclear. CDR1 is KGHSH and CDR2 is LQKENI in the germline V gene. There are 13 residues in the CDR3. V gave up 6 bases and J gave up 8 bases, with 16 bases separating them. The CDR3 sequence is CASSNQVGGGYTF. CDR3 bases: TGTGCCAGCTCCAACCAGGTCGGTGGGGGCTACACCTTC.

The V call is TRBV28, the J call TRBJ1-1; D is perhaps TRBD1 (6 bases). This CDR3 is 15 amino acids long. The germline V and J ends were trimmed by 4 bases and 6 bases, with 18 bases remaining between them. Germline V gene lookup returns CDR1 MDHEN and CDR2 SYDVKM. The DNA of the CDR3 is TGTGCCAGCAGTTGGGGTGGTAAGGGGGACGCTGAAGCTTTCTTT. Protein: CASSWGGKGDAEAFF.

The CDR3 loop is CSATGGEQFF. DNA for the CDR3: TGCAGTGCTACTGGGGGTGAGCAGTTCTTC. The genes are TRBV20-1 and TRBJ2-1; D may correspond to TRBD1 or TRBD2 (5 bases each). The CDR3 spans 10 residues. Trimming left V 4 bases short and J 9 bases short, with 7 bases between. The germline gives CDR1 DFQATT, CDR2 SNEGSKA (reference sequence).

The chain employs TRBV3-1 (or the pseudogene TRBV3-2) and TRBJ1-2, with D possibly being TRBD1 (6 bases). Germline lookup yields CDR1 LGHDT and CDR2 YNNKEL (reference sequence). The CDR3 extends over 14 amino acids. V shed 1 base and J shed 7 bases, with 13 bases lying between them. In DNA, the CDR3 is TGTGCCAGCAGCCAAGTGCCGGACAGTAGTGGCTACACCTTC. Amino acid sequence: CASSQVPDSSGYTF.